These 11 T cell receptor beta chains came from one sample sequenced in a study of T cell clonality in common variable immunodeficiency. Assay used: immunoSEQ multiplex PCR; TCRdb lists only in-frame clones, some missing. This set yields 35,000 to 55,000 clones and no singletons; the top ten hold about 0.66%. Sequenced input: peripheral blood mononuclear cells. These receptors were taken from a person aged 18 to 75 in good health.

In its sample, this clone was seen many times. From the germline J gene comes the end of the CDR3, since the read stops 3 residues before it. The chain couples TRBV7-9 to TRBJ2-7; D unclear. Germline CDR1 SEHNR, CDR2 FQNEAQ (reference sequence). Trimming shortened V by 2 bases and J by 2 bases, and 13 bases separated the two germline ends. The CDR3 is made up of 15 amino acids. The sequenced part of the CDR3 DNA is TGTGCCAGCAGCTTATACACCGATCTTACCTACGAG. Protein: CASSLYTDLTYE. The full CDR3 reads CASSLYTDLTYEQYF. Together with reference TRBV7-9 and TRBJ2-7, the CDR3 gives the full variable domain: DTGVSQNPRHKITKRGQNVTFRCDPISEHNRLYWYRQTLGQGPEFLTYFQNEAQLEKSRLLSDRFSAERPKGSFSTLEIQRTEQGDSAMYLCASSLYTDLTYEQYFGPGTRLTVT.

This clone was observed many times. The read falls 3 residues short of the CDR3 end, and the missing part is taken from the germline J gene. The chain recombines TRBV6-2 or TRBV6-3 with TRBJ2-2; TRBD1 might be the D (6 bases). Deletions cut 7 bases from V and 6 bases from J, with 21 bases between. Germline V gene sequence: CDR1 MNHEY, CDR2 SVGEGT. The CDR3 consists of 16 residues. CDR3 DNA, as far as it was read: TGTGCCAGCACCCACACGACTGACAGGCTCGCCGGGGAG. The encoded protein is CASTHTTDRLAGE. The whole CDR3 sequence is CASTHTTDRLAGELFF.

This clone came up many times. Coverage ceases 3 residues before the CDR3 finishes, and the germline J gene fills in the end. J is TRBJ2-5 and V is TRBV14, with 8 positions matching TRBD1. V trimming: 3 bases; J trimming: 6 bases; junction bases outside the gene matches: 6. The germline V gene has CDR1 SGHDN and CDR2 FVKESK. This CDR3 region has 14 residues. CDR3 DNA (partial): TGTGCCAGCAGCCACGCGACAGGGGCAAAGACC. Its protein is CASSHATGAKT. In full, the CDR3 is CASSHATGAKTQYF.

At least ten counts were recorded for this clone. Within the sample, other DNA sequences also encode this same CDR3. CDR3 DNA, as far as it was read: TGCAGCGTTGGCCAGGGCTCCTACAATGAG. As protein: CSVGQGSYNE. The entire CDR3 protein reads CSVGQGSYNEQFF. This chain connects TRBV29-1 to TRBJ2-1; D is possibly TRBD1 (5 bases). From the germline J gene comes the end of the CDR3, since the read stops 3 residues before it. This CDR3 spans 13 amino acids. Germline CDR1 and CDR2: SQVTM and ANQGSEA. The germline V and J ends were trimmed by 4 bases and 0 bases, with 7 bases remaining between them.

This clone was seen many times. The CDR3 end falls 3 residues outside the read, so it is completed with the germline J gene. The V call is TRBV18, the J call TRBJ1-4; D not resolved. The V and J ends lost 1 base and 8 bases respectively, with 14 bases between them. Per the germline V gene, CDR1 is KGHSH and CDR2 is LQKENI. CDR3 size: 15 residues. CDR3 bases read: TGTGCCAGCTCACCACGGCTTCCAACGGGGGAAAAA. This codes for CASSPRLPTGEK. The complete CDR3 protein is CASSPRLPTGEKLFF.

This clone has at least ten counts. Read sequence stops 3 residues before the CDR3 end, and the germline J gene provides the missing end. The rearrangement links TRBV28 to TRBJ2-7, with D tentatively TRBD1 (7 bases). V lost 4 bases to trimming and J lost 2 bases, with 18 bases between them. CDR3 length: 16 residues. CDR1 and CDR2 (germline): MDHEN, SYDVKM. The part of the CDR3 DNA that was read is TGTGCCAGCAGTTCCCCGGGGCAGGGGGGAACCTACGAG. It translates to CASSSPGQGGTYE. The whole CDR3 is CASSSPGQGGTYEQYF.

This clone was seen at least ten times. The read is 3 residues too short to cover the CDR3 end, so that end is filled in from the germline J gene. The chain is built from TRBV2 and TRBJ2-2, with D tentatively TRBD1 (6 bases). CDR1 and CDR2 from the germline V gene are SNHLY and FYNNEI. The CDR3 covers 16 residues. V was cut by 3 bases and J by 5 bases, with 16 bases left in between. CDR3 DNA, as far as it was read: TGTGCCAGCAGTGATAAAGGGGGTTGGGAGACCGGGGAG. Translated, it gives CASSDKGGWETGE. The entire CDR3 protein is CASSDKGGWETGELFF. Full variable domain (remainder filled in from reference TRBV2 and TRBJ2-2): EPEVTQTPSHQVTQMGQEVILRCVPISNHLYFYWYRQILGQKVEFLVSFYNNEISEKSEIFDDQFSVERPDGSNFTLKIRSTKLEDSAMYFCASSDKGGWETGELFFGEGSRLTVL.

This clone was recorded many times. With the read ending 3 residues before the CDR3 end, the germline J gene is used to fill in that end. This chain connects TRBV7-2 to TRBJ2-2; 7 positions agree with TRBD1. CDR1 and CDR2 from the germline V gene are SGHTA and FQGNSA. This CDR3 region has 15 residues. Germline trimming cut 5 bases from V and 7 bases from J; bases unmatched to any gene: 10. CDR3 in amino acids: CASSTDRAVFGELFF. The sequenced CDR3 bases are TGTGCCAGCAGCACCGACAGGGCCGTCTTCGGGGAG.

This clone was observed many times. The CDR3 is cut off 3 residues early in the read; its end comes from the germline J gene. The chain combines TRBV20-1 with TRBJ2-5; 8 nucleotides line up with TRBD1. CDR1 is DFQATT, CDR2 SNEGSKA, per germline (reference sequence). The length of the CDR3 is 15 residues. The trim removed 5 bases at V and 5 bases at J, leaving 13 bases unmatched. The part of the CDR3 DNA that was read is TGCAGTGCTCCCCCCCCCGCAGCAGGGGGCGAGACC. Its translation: CSAPPPAAGGET. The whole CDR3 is CSAPPPAAGGETQYF.

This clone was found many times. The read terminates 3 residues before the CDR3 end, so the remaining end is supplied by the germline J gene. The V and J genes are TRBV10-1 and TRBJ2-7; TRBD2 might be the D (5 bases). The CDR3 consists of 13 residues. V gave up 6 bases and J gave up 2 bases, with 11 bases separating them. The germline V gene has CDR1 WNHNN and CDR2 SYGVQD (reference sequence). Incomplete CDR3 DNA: TGCGCCAGCAGCGAAGGGCGGGCCTACGAG. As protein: CASSEGRAYE. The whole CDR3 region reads CASSEGRAYEQYF.

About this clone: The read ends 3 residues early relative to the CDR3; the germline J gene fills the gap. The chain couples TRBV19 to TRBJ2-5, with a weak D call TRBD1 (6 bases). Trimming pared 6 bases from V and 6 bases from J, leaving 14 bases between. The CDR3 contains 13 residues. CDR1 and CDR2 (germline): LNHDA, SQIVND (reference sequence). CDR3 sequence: CASRNQGNKTQYF. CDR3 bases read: TGTGCCAGTAGAAATCAGGGGAATAAGACC.